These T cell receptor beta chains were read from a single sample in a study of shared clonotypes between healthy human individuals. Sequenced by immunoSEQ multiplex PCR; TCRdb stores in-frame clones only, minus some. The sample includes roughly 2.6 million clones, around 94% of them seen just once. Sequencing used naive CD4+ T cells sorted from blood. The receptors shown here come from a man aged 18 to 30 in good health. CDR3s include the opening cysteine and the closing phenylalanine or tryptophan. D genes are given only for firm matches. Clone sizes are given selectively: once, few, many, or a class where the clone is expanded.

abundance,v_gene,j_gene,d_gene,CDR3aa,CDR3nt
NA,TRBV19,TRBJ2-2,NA,CASSIVEGSGELFF,TGTGCCAGTAGTATAGTCGAGGGGTCCGGGGAGCTGTTTTTT
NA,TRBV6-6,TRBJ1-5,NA,CASSYSDQPQHF,TGTGCCAGCAGTTACTCGGACCAGCCCCAGCATTTT
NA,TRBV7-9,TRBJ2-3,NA,CASSLLGASSTDTQYF,TGTGCCAGCAGCTTGCTGGGGGCTTCTAGCACAGATACGCAGTATTTT
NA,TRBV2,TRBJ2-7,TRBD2,CASSGTSGAYEQYF,TGTGCCAGCAGTGGGACTAGCGGGGCCTACGAGCAGTACTTC
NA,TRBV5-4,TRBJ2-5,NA,CASSPTGYQETQYF,TGTGCCAGCAGCCCAACAGGGTACCAAGAGACCCAGTACTTC
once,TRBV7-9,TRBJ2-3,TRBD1,CASSLARTGGLWSADTQYF,TGTGCCAGCAGCTTAGCGCGAACAGGGGGGTTATGGAGTGCAGATACGCAGTATTTT
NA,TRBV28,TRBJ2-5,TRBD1,CASSFNVRDRAYRETQYF,TGTGCCAGCAGTTTTAATGTGAGGGACAGGGCCTATCGGGAGACCCAGTACTTC
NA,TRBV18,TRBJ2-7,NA,CASSPLAGAGEQYF,TGTGCCAGCTCACCACTCGCGGGGGCGGGTGAGCAGTACTTC
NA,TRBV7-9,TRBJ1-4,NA,CASTALGGLFF,TGTGCCAGCACCGCCCTCGGTGGACTGTTTTTT
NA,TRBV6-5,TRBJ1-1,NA,CASSAIIDSRFGAFF,TGTGCCAGCAGTGCCATAATTGACAGTCGTTTTGGAGCTTTCTTT
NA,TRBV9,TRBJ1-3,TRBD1,CASSAALGGRDTIYF,TGTGCCAGCAGCGCCGCCCTAGGGGGCAGGGACACCATATATTTT
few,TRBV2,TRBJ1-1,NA,CASRAAMNTEAFF,TGTGCCAGCAGGGCCGCCATGAACACTGAAGCTTTCTTT
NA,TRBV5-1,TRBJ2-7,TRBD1,CASSRDRADSYEQYF,TGCGCCAGCAGTCGGGACAGGGCTGACTCCTACGAGCAGTACTTC
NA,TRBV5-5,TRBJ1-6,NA,CASSLVSTYNSPLHF,TGTGCCAGCAGCTTGGTATCGACCTATAATTCACCCCTCCACTTT
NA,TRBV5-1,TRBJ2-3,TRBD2,CASSSLGGSSTDTQYF,TGCGCCAGCAGCTCCCTTGGCGGGAGCAGCACAGATACGCAGTATTTT
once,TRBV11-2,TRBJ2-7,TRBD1,CASSSAERTGSYEQYF,TGTGCCAGCAGCTCGGCAGAGAGGACAGGGTCCTACGAGCAGTACTTC
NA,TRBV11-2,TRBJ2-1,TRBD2,CASSPGTSGTYNEQFF,TGTGCCAGCAGCCCCGGGACTAGCGGTACCTACAATGAGCAGTTCTTC
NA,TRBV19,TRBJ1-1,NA,CASTLRGRVGAFF,TGTGCCAGTACGTTACGAGGGCGAGTCGGAGCTTTCTTT
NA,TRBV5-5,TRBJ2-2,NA,CASSVVTDTGELFF,TGTGCCAGCAGCGTCGTTACAGACACCGGGGAGCTGTTTTTT
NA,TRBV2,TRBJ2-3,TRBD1,CASSEDRTTDTQYF,TGTGCCAGCAGTGAGGACAGGACCACAGATACGCAGTATTTT
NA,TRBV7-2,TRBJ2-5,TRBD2,CASSFSGGASETQYF,TGTGCCAGCAGCTTTAGCGGGGGGGCCTCAGAGACCCAGTACTTC
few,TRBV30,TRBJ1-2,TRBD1,CAWRRGLGYTF,TGTGCCTGGAGAAGGGGGCTAGGCTACACCTTC
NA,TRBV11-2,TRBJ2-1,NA,CASSMGQNSYNEQFF,TGTGCCAGCAGCATGGGCCAAAACTCCTACAATGAGCAGTTCTTC
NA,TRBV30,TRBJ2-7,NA,CAWSVLTGAYEQYF,TGTGCCTGGAGTGTACTAACGGGAGCCTACGAGCAGTACTTC
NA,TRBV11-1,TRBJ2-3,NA,CASSLPQDPDTQYF,TGTGCCAGCAGCCTCCCCCAGGACCCAGATACGCAGTATTTT
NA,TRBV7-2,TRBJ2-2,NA,CASSLVFNTGELFF,TGTGCCAGCAGCTTAGTGTTTAACACCGGGGAGCTGTTTTTT
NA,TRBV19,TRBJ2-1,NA,CASSPHPGTLEQFF,TGTGCCAGTAGTCCGCACCCCGGTACTCTTGAGCAGTTCTTC
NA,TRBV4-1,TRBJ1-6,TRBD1,CASSQLQGAERSLHF,TGCGCCAGCAGCCAACTACAGGGGGCTGAACGCTCCCTCCACTTT
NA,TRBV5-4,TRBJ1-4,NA,CASSPSKLFF,TGTGCCAGCAGCCCGTCCAAACTGTTTTTT
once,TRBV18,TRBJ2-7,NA,CASSPAEGTYEQYF,TGTGCCAGCTCGCCGGCGGAGGGGACCTACGAGCAGTACTTC
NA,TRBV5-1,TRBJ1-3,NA,CASSLEAGSGGNTIYF,TGCGCCAGCAGCTTGGAGGCGGGAAGCGGAGGAAACACCATATATTTT